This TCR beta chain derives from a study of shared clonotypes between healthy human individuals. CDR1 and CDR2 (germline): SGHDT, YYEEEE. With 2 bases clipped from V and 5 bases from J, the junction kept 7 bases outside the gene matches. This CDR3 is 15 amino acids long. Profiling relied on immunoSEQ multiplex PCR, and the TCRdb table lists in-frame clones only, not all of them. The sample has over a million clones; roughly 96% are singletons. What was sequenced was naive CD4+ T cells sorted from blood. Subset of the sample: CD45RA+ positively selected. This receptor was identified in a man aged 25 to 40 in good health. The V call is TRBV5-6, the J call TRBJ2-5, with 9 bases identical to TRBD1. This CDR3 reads CASSFTGQGGETQYF. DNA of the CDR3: TGTGCCAGCAGCTTTACGGGACAGGGTGGCGAGACCCAGTACTTC.